This T cell receptor beta chain was retrieved from a study of technical replicates of blood from a handful of donors (dated by TCRdb to the late 2010s). The library was produced with the immunoSEQ multiplex PCR assay. Entries here come from immuneACCESS through TCRdb and include only in-frame sequences with V and J called. Some clones fail to appear in such tables; in the studies checked, an unresolved V gene covers under half of the shortfall, and the cause of the remainder is unknown. Across this sample there are over 55,000 clones, with more than 70% seen only once. The ten largest clones capture around 5.2% of the sample. This clone was observed a handful of times. Its antigen target is currently unknown. No much larger clone is present one base from it, and per-base qualities are unavailable. As encoded in the germline V gene (reference sequence), CDR1 is MNHNY while CDR2 is SVGAGI. A distance of 12 bases separates the germline ends of V and J, which lose 2 bases and 4 bases respectively. The CDR3 goes from the cysteine to the phenylalanine over 16 residues. Only the CDR3 part of the read is kept: 48 bases, read in frame from the first base.

The material sequenced was PBMCs. The source of this sequence is a human donor in good health. Some clones in this sample may be carry-over from other donors' samples. The chain is made from TRBV6-6 and TRBJ2-6, with a weak D call of TRBD1 (6 bases match). The DNA sequence is as follows: TGTGCCAGCAGTTACGGGGGCGCTGACGGGGCCAACGTCCTGACTTTC. It is translated as CASSYGGADGANVLTF.